The clone carrying this T cell receptor beta chain was detected only once. Libraries were prepared by immunoSEQ multiplex PCR; TCRdb keeps only in-frame clonotypes and omits some of them. The sample consists of about 83,000 clones, around 92% of them appearing once. This sample is part of a study of technical replicates of blood from a few donors. This CDR3 has 13 amino acids. Germline CDR1 SQVTM, CDR2 ANQGSEA. The ends were cut back, 7 bases at V and 11 bases at J, with 23 bases in the middle. The origin of this receptor is a human donor in good health. The source material was T cells isolated from PBMCs. J is TRBJ2-5 and V is TRBV29-1; tentatively, D is TRBD2 (6 bases). CDR3 protein: CSAGTRRPCEQYF. CDR3 nucleotide sequence: TGCAGCGCCGGGACTCGCCGACCGTGTGAGCAGTACTTC.